These T cell receptor beta chains were read from a single sample in a study of T cells in Graves' hyperthyroidism and ophthalmopathy. Using its own MiXCR run on the multiplex PCR reads, TCRdb lists one record per CDR3 protein. The table shows approximately 520,000 distinct CDR3 sequences, with less than 25% occurring only once. Sequencing input: blood. The receptor set was obtained from a man between 18 and 35 years old with Graves' hyperthyroidism. Each CDR3 is given with its conserved first and last residue. D genes are given only for firm matches. Only part of the rows carry a size: once, few, many, or a class if the clone is expanded.

many	TRBV2	TRBJ2-5	NA	CASLKDIQETQYF	TGTGCCTCCTTAAAGGACATTCAAGAGACCCAGTACTTC
many	TRBV20-1	TRBJ1-1	TRBD1	CSAIPDRGPQVEAFF	TGCAGTGCTATTCCGGACAGGGGGCCTCAAGTAGAAGCTTTCTTT
NA	TRBV6-2/TRBV6-3	TRBJ1-2	TRBD1	CASSYQKDRGQLFYGYTF	TGTGCCAGCAGTTACCAAAAGGACAGGGGGCAGCTGTTCTATGGCTACACCTTC
few	TRBV20-1	TRBJ1-1	NA	CSASAPEAFF	TGCAGTGCTTCGGCGCCTGAAGCTTTCTTT
NA	TRBV19	TRBJ2-5	NA	CASRGRSSGETQYF	TGTGCCAGTAGGGGACGGTCCTCGGGGGAGACCCAGTACTTC
few	TRBV7-3	TRBJ2-7	NA	CASSLQLFDEQYF	TGTGCCAGCAGCTTACAACTATTCGACGAGCAGTACTTC
many	TRBV20-1	TRBJ1-1	TRBD1	CSAEGTGANTEAFF	TGCAGTGCCGAGGGGACAGGGGCGAACACTGAAGCTTTCTTT
many	TRBV6-1	TRBJ1-2	TRBD1	CASSPGTGGVNYGYTF	TGTGCCAGCAGTCCCGGGACAGGGGGTGTAAACTATGGCTACACCTTC
few	TRBV19	TRBJ2-7	TRBD2	CATSGGYYEQYF	TGTGCCACTAGCGGGGGTTACTACGAGCAGTACTTC
many	TRBV27	TRBJ2-5	TRBD2	CASSRASGQETQYF	TGTGCCAGCAGTCGGGCTAGCGGGCAAGAGACCCAGTACTTC
many	TRBV6-5	TRBJ1-1	NA	CASSIQGADTEAFF	TGTGCCAGCAGTATACAGGGTGCGGACACTGAAGCTTTCTTT
many	TRBV7-8	TRBJ1-2	NA	CASTQPGLGYGYTF	TGTGCCAGCACCCAGCCAGGGTTGGGATATGGCTACACCTTC
NA	TRBV9	TRBJ2-7	NA	CASSTLGDGSYEQYF	TGTGCCAGCAGCACCCTGGGGGACGGATCCTACGAGCAGTACTTC
many	TRBV6-1	TRBJ1-1	NA	CASSPDVLRGGGTEAFF	TGTGCCAGCAGCCCAGACGTCCTTAGGGGTGGTGGGACTGAAGCTTTCTTT
many	TRBV24-1	TRBJ2-5	NA	CATSDGGWGNPETQYF	TGTGCCACCAGTGATGGTGGCTGGGGGAACCCAGAGACCCAGTACTTC
NA	TRBV28	TRBJ1-5	TRBD1	CASSRTGVSQPQHF	TGTGCCAGCAGTCGAACAGGGGTCTCTCAGCCCCAGCATTTT
many	TRBV12-3/TRBV12-4	TRBJ1-1	NA	CASNPIGDMNTEAFF	TGTGCCAGCAACCCCATCGGAGACATGAACACTGAAGCTTTCTTT
many	TRBV4-1	TRBJ1-3	NA	CASSLEGSGSSGNTIYF	TGCGCCAGCAGTCTCGAGGGGAGCGGCAGCTCTGGAAACACCATATATTTT
NA	TRBV6-1	TRBJ1-1	NA	CASRGKGGMNTEAFF	TGTGCCAGCAGGGGTAAGGGTGGGATGAACACTGAAGCTTTCTTT
many	TRBV6-1	TRBJ2-7	NA	CASSARRGDSYEQYF	TGTGCCAGCAGTGCACGCCGGGGGGACAGCTACGAGCAGTACTTC
many	TRBV5-1	TRBJ1-2	NA	CASSLQTGGSYGYTF	TGCGCCAGCAGCCTCCAGACAGGAGGGAGCTATGGCTACACCTTC
many	TRBV9	TRBJ2-5	NA	CASRPGHEGTQYF	TGTGCCAGCAGACCGGGTCACGAGGGGACCCAGTACTTC
few	TRBV5-1	TRBJ2-5	NA	CASSWGGLEETQYF	TGCGCCAGCAGCTGGGGGGGCTTGGAAGAGACCCAGTACTTC
many	TRBV6-1	TRBJ1-2	NA	CASSGTRDGYTF	TGTGCCAGCAGTGGCACACGGGATGGCTACACCTTC
many	TRBV27	TRBJ1-2	NA	CASSPARRGGYTF	TGTGCCAGCAGTCCCGCCCGAAGGGGCGGCTACACCTTC
few	TRBV12-3/TRBV12-4	TRBJ2-7	NA	CASSARTDYEQYF	TGTGCCAGCAGTGCAAGGACAGATTACGAGCAGTACTTC
many	TRBV20-1	TRBJ2-7	TRBD2	CSAAGGLSYEQYF	TGCAGTGCCGCGGGGGGTCTCTCCTACGAGCAGTACTTC
few	TRBV5-5	TRBJ2-7	NA	CASRFTSSYEQYF	TGTGCCAGCAGGTTTACGTCTAGCTACGAGCAGTACTTC
few	TRBV20-1	TRBJ2-7	NA	CSAPTSFEQYF	TGCAGTGCTCCGACTAGTTTCGAGCAGTACTTC
many	TRBV28	TRBJ1-2	NA	CAAWLGSNYGYTF	TGTGCCGCCTGGTTGGGATCTAACTATGGCTACACCTTC
NA	TRBV3-1	TRBJ1-5	NA	CASRSKGPFLNQPQHF	TGTGCCAGCAGATCCAAGGGACCCTTCCTCAATCAGCCCCAGCATTTT
once	TRBV6-2/TRBV6-3	TRBJ2-7	TRBD2	CASTPLAPLYSYEQYF	TGTGCCAGCACCCCACTAGCGCCTCTTTACTCCTACGAGCAGTACTTC
many	TRBV7-8	TRBJ1-5	NA	CASSPDGPGQPQHF	TGTGCCAGCAGCCCGGACGGTCCCGGACAGCCCCAGCATTTT